Presented here are 29 T cell receptor beta chains from one specimen sequenced in a study of tumor and adjacent non-tumor tissue in lung cancer. RNA was extracted from bulk tissue without any cell sorting. Three rounds of nested PCR, following a modified ARM-PCR protocol, produced the TCRbeta library. TCRdb re-analysed the multiplex PCR reads in MiXCR, keeping a single row per CDR3 protein. The sample records about 85,000 distinct CDR3 sequences, about 66% being singletons. Source material: lung tumor tissue. The receptors were gathered from a man between 65 and 85 years old with non-small cell lung cancer.

This clonotype showed up many times. This chain joins TRBV7-9 and TRBJ1-1; D is uncertain. The V end was cut by 6 bases, the J end by 5 bases, with 10 bases between. The CDR3 totals 12 residues. Per the germline V gene, CDR1 is SEHNR and CDR2 is FQNEAQ (reference sequence). The CDR3 DNA is TGTGCCAGCAGACGCATAACTACTGAAGCTTTCTTT. It encodes CASRRITTEAFF.

Only a few counts were recorded for this clonotype. An end of the junction differs from the germline gene, which may be a read error. The J gene is TRBJ1-2, the V gene TRBV11-2; 8 nucleotides align to TRBD1. Germline V gives CDR1 SGHAT, CDR2 FQNNGV. The CDR3 is 15 amino acids. The CDR3 spells CVSSLDTVQGAKITF. The CDR3 DNA sequence: TGTGTCAGCAGCTTAGATACAGTCCAGGGGGCGAAAATCACCTTC.

V and J are TRBV7-9 and TRBJ2-4, with 8 bases aligning to TRBD1. With V trimmed by 5 bases and J by 9 bases, 6 bases remained unmatched. This CDR3 comprises 13 residues. CDR1 and CDR2 from the germline V gene are SEHNR and FQNEAQ (reference sequence). As DNA, the CDR3 is TGTGCCAGCAGCACACGGACAGGGCCCATTCAGTACTTC. It yields the protein CASSTRTGPIQYF. Full variable domain (remainder filled in from reference TRBV7-9 and TRBJ2-4): DTGVSQNPRHKITKRGQNVTFRCDPISEHNRLYWYRQTLGQGPEFLTYFQNEAQLEKSRLLSDRFSAERPKGSFSTLEIQRTEQGDSAMYLCASSTRTGPIQYFGAGTRLSVL.

The table lists this clonotype with a few counts. It may be a read error: a sequence one base away is much more abundant. The rearrangement uses TRBV29-1 and TRBJ2-3; D might be TRBD2 (6 bases). Per germline, CDR1 SQVTM and CDR2 ANQGSEA. The CDR3 is made up of 14 amino acids. V lost 4 bases to trimming and J lost 2 bases, with 13 bases between them. This CDR3 is CSVARTDYTDTQYF. The CDR3 DNA follows: TGCAGCGTTGCGAGGACGGACTACACAGATACGCAGTATTTT.

Comments on this clonotype: The CDR3 carries no conserved terminal phenylalanine or tryptophan, so it likely arises from a read error. This chain connects TRBV4-2 to TRBJ2-1; D is ambiguous. This CDR3 comprises 15 residues. The V end lost 0 bases, the J end lost 7 bases, and 13 bases lay between the germline ends. Germline V gives CDR1 LGHNA, CDR2 YNFKEQ. DNA of the CDR3: TGTGCCAGCAGCCAAGATTGGGTACAGAATAATGAGCAGTTCATC. Its translation: CASSQDWVQNNEQFI.

On this clonotype: Relative to the germline gene, one junction end is altered; a read error may explain this. V gene TRBV6-2 or TRBV6-3 combines with J gene TRBJ1-5, with D perhaps TRBD1 (5 bases). The DNA end lines up better with TRBJ2-3; the J call may be wrong. In germline, CDR1 is MNHEY, CDR2 SVGEGT. This CDR3 has 13 residues. CDR3 amino acids: CASNYQGNQPQYF. The CDR3 DNA is TGTGCCAGCAATTACCAGGGCAATCAGCCCCAGTATTTT.

With respect to this clonotype: A much larger clone sits a single nucleotide away, making a read error possible. This chain uses TRBV30 with TRBJ2-3, with 7 bases lining up with TRBD2. This CDR3 region has 13 residues. Germline assignment: CDR1 GTSNPN and CDR2 SVGIG (reference sequence). CDR3 sequence reads: CVWSVGGSDTQYF. CDR3 nucleotides: TGTGTCTGGAGTGTGGGGGGGTCAGATACGCAGTATTTT. Filled out from reference TRBV30 and TRBJ2-3, the complete variable domain reads SQTIHQWPATLVQPVGSPLSLECTVEGTSNPNLYWYRQAAGRGLQLLFYSVGIGQISSEVPQNLSASRPQDRQFILSSKKLLLSDSGFYLCVWSVGGSDTQYFGPGTRLTVL.

A note on this clonotype: The junction differs from germline at one of its ends, possibly a read error. The genes are TRBV11-2 and TRBJ2-5; the D gene is possibly TRBD1 (7 bases). Germline-derived CDR1 and CDR2 are SGHAT and FQNNGV. This CDR3 is 15 amino acids long. The DNA for the CDR3 is TGTGCCAGAAGCTTAAACAGGGGACCGGGAGAGACCCAATACTTC. Encoded protein: CARSLNRGPGETQYF. The whole variable domain, remainder taken from reference TRBV11-2 and TRBJ2-5, is EAGVAQSPRYKIIEKRQSVAFWCNPISGHATLYWYQQILGQGPKLLIQFQNNGVVDDSQLPKDRFSAERLKGVDSTLKIQPAKLEDSAVYLCARSLNRGPGETQYFGPGTRLLVL.

As to this clonotype: At one boundary the junction diverges from the germline segment, which might be a read error. The rearrangement uses TRBV11-1 and TRBJ2-2; D tentatively fits TRBD1 or TRBD2 (5 bases each). The germline gives CDR1 SGHAT, CDR2 FQDESV (reference sequence). The CDR3 spans 15 residues. The CDR3 loop reads CANSRTPTNTGKLFF. The CDR3 DNA is TGTGCCAACAGCAGGACACCCACGAACACCGGGAAGCTGTTTTTT.

The CDR3 sequence is CASGSQQLRYF. CDR3 bases: TGTGCCAGCGGTTCACAGCAGCTTCGGTACTTC. The V call is TRBV12-3 or TRBV12-4, the J call TRBJ2-7; D is unresolved. There are 11 residues in the CDR3. The V end lost 8 bases, the J end lost 12 bases, and 17 bases lay between the germline ends.

This clonotype was recorded a few times. The chain joins TRBV28 to TRBJ2-7; unclear D gene. Germline V gene data show CDR1 as MDHEN and CDR2 as SYDVKM. This CDR3 region has 14 residues. Trimming stripped 9 bases from V and 0 bases from J, with 15 bases between. DNA of the CDR3: TGTGCCAGGGAACTCTCGCCGAACTCCTACGAGCAGTACTTC. Its protein product is CARELSPNSYEQYF.

Concerning this clonotype: A much larger clone lies a single base off, so this may be a read error. The chain employs TRBV12-3 or TRBV12-4 and TRBJ2-2, with no clear D. V lost 5 bases to trimming and J lost 8 bases, with 9 bases between them. The CDR3 consists of 12 residues. As DNA, the CDR3 is TGTGCCAGCAGTCGAGATGAAGGGGAGCTGTTTTTT. Amino acids: CASSRDEGELFF.

Details on this clonotype: The conserved phenylalanine or tryptophan is not found at the CDR3 terminus, so this likely reflects a read error. The DNA is left out, because the CDR3 cannot be placed on it with certainty; the CDR3 is given as TCRdb lists it. CDR3 sequence: CASSLAYGITNEKLSL. The genes are TRBV11-2 and TRBJ1-4. From germline, CDR1 is SGHAT and CDR2 FQNNGV. A total of 16 residues make up the CDR3, ends included.

In regard to this clonotype: At one end, the junction sequence differs from germline, possibly due to a read error. V usage is TRBV4-1 and J usage is TRBJ1-3; D is perhaps TRBD1 (6 bases). Per the germline V gene, CDR1 is MGHRA and CDR2 is YSYEKL. The CDR3 is 16 residues long. The CDR3 nucleotides read TGCGCCACCATCGTGGGGGCAAGACTCTCTGGAAACACTATATATTTT. Protein product: CATIVGARLSGNTIYF.

This clonotype has a single count. Since a much larger clone is just one base distant, this may be a read error. The rearrangement joins TRBV6-1 to TRBJ2-1; perhaps TRBD2 as D (5 bases). CDR3 length: 16 residues. Germline V gives CDR1 MNHNS, CDR2 SASEGT. Trimming left V 6 bases short and J 0 bases short, with 15 bases between. The CDR3 sequence: CASRSYEGSSYNEQFF. The DNA for the CDR3 is TGTGCCAGCAGGTCGTACGAGGGAAGCTCCTACAATGAGCAGTTCTTC.

The table lists this clonotype with a count of one. DNA of the CDR3: TGTGCCAGCAGTTCAGGACAGGGGAAGAACAATGAGCAGTTCTTC. It yields the protein CASSSGQGKNNEQFF. This chain uses TRBV11-3 with TRBJ2-1; TRBD1 matches 9 bases. V lost 6 bases to trimming and J lost 5 bases; unmatched junction nucleotides: 8. Germline lookup yields CDR1 SGHNT and CDR2 YENEEA. This CDR3 spans 15 amino acids.

For this clonotype: Mismatch with germline at one junction end may stem from a read error. The V gene is TRBV6-1, the J gene TRBJ2-6; no reliable D call. CDR1 is MNHNS and CDR2 is SASEGT in the germline V gene. The CDR3 extends over 16 amino acids. The chain's CDR3 is CASSAEDGSGVNVLTF. CDR3 nucleotide sequence: TGTGCCAGCAGTGCCGAGGACGGTTCTGGGGTCAACGTCCTGACTTTC.

A word on this clonotype: One base away lies a much larger clone, so this may be a sequencing read error. The rearrangement joins TRBV5-1 to TRBJ2-2; D not certain. The CDR3 sequence is 14 residues long. The ends were cut back, 0 bases at V and 4 bases at J, with 7 bases in the middle. Germline-derived CDR1 and CDR2 are SGHRS and YFSETQ. CDR3 in DNA: TGCGCCAGCAGCTTGGATCGGAGCACCGGGGAGCTGTTTTTT. Its protein is CASSLDRSTGELFF.

This clonotype was counted between two and nine times. A much larger clone differs from this one at a single base, so this may be a read error. The rearrangement joins TRBV29-1 to TRBJ2-2; possibly TRBD1 for D (5 bases). V lost 6 bases to trimming and J lost 4 bases, with 12 bases between them. The CDR3 loop spans 13 amino acids. CDR1 and CDR2 from the germline V gene are SQVTM and ANQGSEA. CDR3 sequence reads: CSVRTWGTGELFF. DNA of the CDR3: TGCAGCGTAAGGACATGGGGCACCGGGGAGCTGTTTTTT.

As concerns this clonotype: Because it lacks the conserved phenylalanine or tryptophan at the end, this CDR3 is likely a read error. Because the CDR3's place on the DNA is in doubt, the DNA is left out and the CDR3 is given as listed by TCRdb. The V and J genes are TRBV4-2 and TRBJ2-1; the table's TRBD2 call for D was not verified on the DNA. From its first to its last residue, the CDR3 has 15 amino acids. Germline CDR1 is LGHNA and CDR2 is YNFKEQ. CDR3 protein: CASSRAGGIYNEPFL.

A note on this clonotype: With a much larger clone just one base away, this may be a read error. The J gene is TRBJ2-4, the V gene TRBV28; 9 nucleotides line up with TRBD1. Per the germline V gene, CDR1 is MDHEN and CDR2 is SYDVKM. The CDR3 totals 13 residues. CDR3 residues: CTSSHDRGNIQYF. The DNA for the CDR3 is TGTACCAGCAGTCATGACAGGGGGAACATTCAGTACTTC.

This clonotype was seen only a few times. The conserved final phenylalanine or tryptophan is absent from the CDR3, which likely points to a read error. The V and J genes are TRBV12-3 or TRBV12-4 and TRBJ2-6, with 10 bases lining up with TRBD1. V was clipped by 10 bases and J by 0 bases; unmatched bases: 6. The CDR3 totals 16 residues. The chain's CDR3 is CAIRDRGLSGANVLTL. DNA for the CDR3: TGTGCCATCCGGGACAGGGGTCTCTCTGGGGCCAACGTCCTGACTCTC.

This clonotype was detected many times. This chain uses TRBV5-4 with TRBJ2-3; weak D call: TRBD1 (6 bases). This CDR3 has 15 residues. Germline values: CDR1 SGHNT, CDR2 YYREEE (reference sequence). Trimming left V 1 base short and J 3 bases short, with 12 bases between. CDR3 nucleotides: TGTGCCAGCAGCTTGACAGGGAGACGGACAGATACGCAGTATTTT. Encoded protein: CASSLTGRRTDTQYF.

The chain has TRBV28 and TRBJ2-1; the match to TRBD2 covers 11 bases. The CDR3 runs 16 residues. The V gene end was trimmed by 4 bases and the J gene end by 3 bases; junction bases not matched to a gene: 5. Looked up from germline, CDR1 is MDHEN and CDR2 is SYDVKM. The CDR3 spells CASSSLAGEVYNEQFF. CDR3 bases: TGTGCCAGCAGTTCACTAGCGGGAGAGGTCTACAATGAGCAGTTCTTC.

The chain combines TRBV5-1 with TRBJ2-5; D is perhaps TRBD2 (6 bases). This CDR3 has 15 amino acids. Germline V gene data show CDR1 as SGHRS and CDR2 as YFSETQ. With 6 bases removed from V and 2 bases from J, the gap between germline ends came to 17 bases. CDR3 in amino acids: CASTSLSGPQETQYF. As DNA, the CDR3 is TGCGCCAGCACCTCCCTTAGCGGACCTCAAGAGACCCAGTACTTC.

In the case of this clonotype: The germline gene is not matched at one end of the junction; a read error may be the cause. V usage is TRBV11-1 and J usage is TRBJ2-5; D is perhaps TRBD1 (5 bases). This CDR3 region has 14 residues. CDR1 SGHAT and CDR2 FQDESV come from the germline V gene (reference sequence). The CDR3 here is CANSRTPRRGTQYF. For the CDR3, the DNA is TGTGCCAACAGCCGGACGCCTCGAAGGGGGACCCAGTACTTC. Full variable domain (outside the CDR3, taken from reference TRBV11-1 and TRBJ2-5): EAEVAQSPRYKITEKSQAVAFWCDPISGHATLYWYRQILGQGPELLVQFQDESVVDDSQLPKDRFSAERLKGVDSTLKIQPAELGDSAMYLCANSRTPRRGTQYFGPGTRLLVL.

Note on this clonotype: A junction boundary mismatches the germline segment, possibly from a read error. This sequence joins TRBV12-3 or TRBV12-4 and TRBJ1-5; D is ambiguous. CDR3 length: 14 residues. The CDR3 sequence: CASSSTVYNKPQHF. In DNA, the CDR3 is TGTGCCAGCAGTTCCACAGTGTACAATAAGCCCCAGCATTTT.

This clonotype was seen only once. Germline and junction disagree at one end, which may indicate a read error. The chain links TRBV6-6 to TRBJ2-1, with TRBD2 matching over 7 bases. The CDR3 consists of 14 residues. Looked up from germline, CDR1 is MNHNY and CDR2 is SVGAGI (reference sequence). The CDR3 DNA reads TGTGCCAGTAGTAGGACTAGAGGGAACCATGAGCAGTTTTTC. This gives the protein CASSRTRGNHEQFF.

Only one count was recorded for this clonotype. The CDR3 does not end in the conserved phenylalanine or tryptophan, so this is likely a read error. The limits of the CDR3 on the DNA are not certain, so only TCRdb's listed CDR3 is given. The rearrangement links TRBV7-9 to TRBJ1-2; no DNA check was done on the table's D call, TRBD1. The CDR3 region is 13 residues in length, termini included. Germline assignment: CDR1 SEHNR and CDR2 FQNEAQ (reference sequence). CDR3 loop: CASSLYGSGGYTL.